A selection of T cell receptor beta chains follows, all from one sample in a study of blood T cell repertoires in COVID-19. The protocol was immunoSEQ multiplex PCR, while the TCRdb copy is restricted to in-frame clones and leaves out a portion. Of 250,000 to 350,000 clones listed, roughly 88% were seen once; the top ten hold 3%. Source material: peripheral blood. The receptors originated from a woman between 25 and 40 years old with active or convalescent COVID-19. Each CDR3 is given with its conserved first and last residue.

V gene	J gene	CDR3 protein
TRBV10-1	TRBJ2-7	CASSPGELYEQYF
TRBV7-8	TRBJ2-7	CASSERGRDEQYF
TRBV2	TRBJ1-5	CASRRVRYQPQHF
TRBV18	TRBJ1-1	CASSPVTGDAFF
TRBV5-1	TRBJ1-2	CASSGQGSGIGYTF
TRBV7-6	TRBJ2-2	CASSLGPVATGELFF
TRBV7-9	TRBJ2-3	CASSFSTDTQYF
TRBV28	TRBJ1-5	CASSLRGDSGPPLAQHF
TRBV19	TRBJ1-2	CASSIDRRGHHGYTF
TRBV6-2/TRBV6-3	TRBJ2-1	CASSWGQPNEQFF
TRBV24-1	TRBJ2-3	CATSDPIPQQGRTDTQYF
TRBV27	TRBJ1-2	CASRWTGRHNYGYTF
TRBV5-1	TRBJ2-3	CASSLLGTGSTDTQYF
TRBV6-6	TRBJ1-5	CASSYSPGEGQPQHF
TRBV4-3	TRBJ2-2	CASSQDARLTGELFF
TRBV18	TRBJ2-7	CASSPDRIYEQYF
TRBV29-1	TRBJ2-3	CSAPGTSRATDTQYF
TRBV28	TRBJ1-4	CASSSGGTNEKLFF
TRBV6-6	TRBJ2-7	CASSSPRLAYEQYF
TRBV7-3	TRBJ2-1	CASSLRAHGGNEQFF
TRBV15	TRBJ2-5	CATSRVPDSQETQYF
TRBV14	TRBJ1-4	CASSLLPGQGAREKLFF
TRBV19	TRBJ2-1	CASSSGVSYNEQFF
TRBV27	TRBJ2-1	CASRMDRGRENEQFF
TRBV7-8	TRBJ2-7	CASSLAGGGEQQYF
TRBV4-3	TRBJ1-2	CASSQDAGTDYGYTF
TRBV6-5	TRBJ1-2	CASSFRQGISTYGYTF
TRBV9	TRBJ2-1	CASSKGTSPNEQFF
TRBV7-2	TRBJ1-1	CASSLSLGRGYGVAFF
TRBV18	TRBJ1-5	CASSTGGTGLSNQPQHF
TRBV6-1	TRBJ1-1	CASSGGYRGLRNTEAFF
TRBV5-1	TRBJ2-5	CASSIKQGDATQYF
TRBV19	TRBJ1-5	CASSRQLNSNQPQHF
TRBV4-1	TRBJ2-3	CASSQGVSTDTQYF
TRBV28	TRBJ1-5	CASSSKDRLNQPQHF
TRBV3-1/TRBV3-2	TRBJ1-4	CASSQDLRGREKLFF
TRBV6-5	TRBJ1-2	CASKPGTPGYTF
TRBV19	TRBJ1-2	CASTSTGRSHGYTF
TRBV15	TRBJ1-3	CATSRSYDISGNTIYF
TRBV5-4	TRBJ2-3	CASSLSLVGTDTQYF
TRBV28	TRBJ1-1	CASSQTGVGAEAFF
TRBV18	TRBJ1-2	CASSPTAGGNYGYTF
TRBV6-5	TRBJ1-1	CASSYSTGSMNTEAFF
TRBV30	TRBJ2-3	CAWRKRGGVTDTQYF
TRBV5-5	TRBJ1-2	CASRTTGGAYGYTF
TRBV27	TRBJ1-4	CASSQGNEKLFF
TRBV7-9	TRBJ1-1	CASSQNEGAEAFF
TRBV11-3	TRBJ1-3	CASSPGQGPGNTIYF
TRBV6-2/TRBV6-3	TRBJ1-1	CASSYSQHTEAFF
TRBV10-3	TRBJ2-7	CAISDSGSGGREQYF
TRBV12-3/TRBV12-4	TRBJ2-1	CASSLQGGDEQFF
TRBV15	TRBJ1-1	CATSRLTGGKAEAFF
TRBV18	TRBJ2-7	CASNRDREYEQYF
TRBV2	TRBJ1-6	CASRETGGSSPLHF
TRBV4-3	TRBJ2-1	CASSQGLSNSNEQFF
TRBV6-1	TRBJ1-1	CASSEMRNTEAFF
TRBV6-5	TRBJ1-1	CASSLQELNTEAFF
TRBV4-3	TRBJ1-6	CASSQDWGPRDSPLHF
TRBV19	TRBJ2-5	CASSTVLRGGQETQYF